The rows below give T cell receptor beta chains drawn from one sample of a study of blood T cell repertoires in COVID-19. Using immunoSEQ multiplex PCR, the repertoire was profiled, and TCRdb retains in-frame clones only, with some absent. This sample has about 230,000 clones, with 80% to 90% found just once. Sequencing was carried out using peripheral blood. All receptors come from a man older than 75 with acute or convalescent COVID-19. Each CDR3 is given with its conserved first and last residue. D genes are given only for firm matches. The size entry is marked missing in some rows and otherwise reads once, few, many or a size class.

TRBV30	-	TRBJ2-5	-	CAWSPVLKTQYF	TGTGCCTGGAGCCCCGTGTTAAAGACCCAGTACTTC
TRBV19	-	TRBJ1-1	TRBD1	CASRGQGHTEAFF	TGTGCCAGTAGGGGACAGGGTCACACTGAAGCTTTCTTT
TRBV27	-	TRBJ2-7	-	CASSLKDRSYEQYF	TGTGCCAGCAGTTTAAAGGACAGATCCTACGAGCAGTACTTC
TRBV6-5	-	TRBJ1-1	-	CASSSARRAFF	TGTGCCAGCAGTTCTGCCCGTCGGGCTTTCTTT
TRBV6-1	-	TRBJ1-2	-	CASSEYSANYGYTF	TGTGCCAGCAGTGAATACAGTGCTAACTATGGCTACACCTTC
TRBV28	-	TRBJ1-6	-	CASRSGSSYNSPLHF	TGTGCCAGCAGATCGGGGAGCTCCTATAATTCACCCCTCCACTTT
TRBV24-1	-	TRBJ2-1	TRBD1	CATSDRVKANEQFF	TGTGCCACCAGCGACAGGGTAAAGGCCAATGAGCAGTTCTTC
TRBV24-1	-	TRBJ2-7	TRBD1	CATSDPGTGGREQYF	TGTGCCACCAGTGATCCCGGGACAGGGGGCCGCGAGCAGTACTTC
TRBV6-4	-	TRBJ2-1	-	CASSDSPSAYNEQFF	TGTGCCAGCAGTGACTCGCCGAGCGCGTACAATGAGCAGTTCTTC
TRBV9	once	TRBJ2-1	TRBD2	CASSWGPGLAGLPYNEQFF	TGTGCCAGCAGCTGGGGACCGGGACTAGCGGGTCTTCCCTACAATGAGCAGTTCTTC
TRBV2	-	TRBJ2-6	TRBD1	CASSPRGPGRGANVLTF	TGTGCCAGCAGTCCCAGGGGGCCTGGGAGGGGGGCCAACGTCCTGACTTTC
TRBV5-1	once	TRBJ1-4	-	CASSLDSPNEKLFF	TGCGCCAGCAGCTTGGACAGCCCGAATGAAAAACTGTTTTTT
TRBV7-2	-	TRBJ2-7	TRBD1	CASSEGQGYYEQYF	TGTGCCAGCAGCGAGGGACAGGGATACTACGAGCAGTACTTC
TRBV18	-	TRBJ1-4	-	CASAEAATNEKLFF	TGTGCCAGCGCAGAGGCTGCAACTAATGAAAAACTGTTTTTT
TRBV6-5	-	TRBJ1-1	-	CASSLTGQMNTEAFF	TGTGCCAGCAGTCTAACCGGACAGATGAACACTGAAGCTTTCTTT
TRBV19	-	TRBJ2-1	TRBD1	CASSPGTGNYNEQFF	TGTGCCAGTAGTCCCGGGACAGGGAACTACAATGAGCAGTTCTTC